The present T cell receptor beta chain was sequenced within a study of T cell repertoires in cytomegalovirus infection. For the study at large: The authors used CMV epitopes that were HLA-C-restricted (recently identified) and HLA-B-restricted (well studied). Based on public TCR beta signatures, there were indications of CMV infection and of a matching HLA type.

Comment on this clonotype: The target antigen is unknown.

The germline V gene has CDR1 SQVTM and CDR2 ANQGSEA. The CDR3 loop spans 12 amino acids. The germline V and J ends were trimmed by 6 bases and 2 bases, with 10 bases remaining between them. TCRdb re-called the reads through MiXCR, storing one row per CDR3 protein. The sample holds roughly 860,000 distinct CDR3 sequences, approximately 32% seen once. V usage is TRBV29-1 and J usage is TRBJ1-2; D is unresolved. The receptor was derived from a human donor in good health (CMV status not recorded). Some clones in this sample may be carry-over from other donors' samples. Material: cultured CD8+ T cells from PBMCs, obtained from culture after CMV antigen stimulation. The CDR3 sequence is CSVNSGNYGYTF. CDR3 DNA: TGCAGCGTAAACTCGGGAAACTATGGCTACACCTTC.